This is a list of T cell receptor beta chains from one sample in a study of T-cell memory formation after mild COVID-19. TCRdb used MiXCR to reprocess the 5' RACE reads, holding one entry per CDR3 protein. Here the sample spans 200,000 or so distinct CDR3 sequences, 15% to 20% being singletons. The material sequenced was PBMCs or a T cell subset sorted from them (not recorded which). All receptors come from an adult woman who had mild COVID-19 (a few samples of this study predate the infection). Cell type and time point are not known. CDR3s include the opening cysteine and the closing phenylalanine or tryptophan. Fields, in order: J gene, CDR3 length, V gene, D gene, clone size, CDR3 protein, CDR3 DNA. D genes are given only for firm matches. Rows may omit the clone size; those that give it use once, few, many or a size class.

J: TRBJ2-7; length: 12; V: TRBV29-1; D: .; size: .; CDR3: CSVRDFNYEQYF; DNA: TGCAGCGTACGGGACTTTAACTACGAGCAGTACTTC
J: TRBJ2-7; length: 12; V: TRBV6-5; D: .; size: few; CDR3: CASSTPPDEQYF; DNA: TGTGCCAGCAGTACCCCCCCGGACGAGCAGTACTTC
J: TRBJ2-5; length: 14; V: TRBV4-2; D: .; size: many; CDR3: CASSPTSGPETQYF; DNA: TGTGCCAGCAGCCCCACTAGTGGTCCAGAGACCCAGTACTTC
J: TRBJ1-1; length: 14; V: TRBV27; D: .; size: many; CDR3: CASSLDRRGTEAFF; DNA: TGTGCCAGCAGTTTAGACAGGCGGGGGACTGAAGCTTTCTTT
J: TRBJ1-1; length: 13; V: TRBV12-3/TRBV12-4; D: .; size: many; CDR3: CASSHGGNTEAFF; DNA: TGTGCCAGCAGTCATGGGGGTAACACTGAAGCTTTCTTT
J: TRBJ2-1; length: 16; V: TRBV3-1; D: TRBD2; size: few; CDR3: CASSRGLAGAKYEQFF; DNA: TGTGCCAGCAGCCGAGGACTAGCGGGAGCGAAGTATGAGCAGTTCTTC
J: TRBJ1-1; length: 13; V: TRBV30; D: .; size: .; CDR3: CAWRYRRNTEAFF; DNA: TGTGCCTGGAGGTACAGAAGGAACACTGAAGCTTTCTTT
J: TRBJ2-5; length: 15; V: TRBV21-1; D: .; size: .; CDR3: CASSRRVGWGETQYF; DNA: TGTGCCAGCAGCCGCAGGGTCGGTTGGGGTGAGACCCAGTACTTC
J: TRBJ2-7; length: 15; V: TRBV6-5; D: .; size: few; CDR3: CASSTTVPLLGEQYF; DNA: TGTGCCAGCAGTACGACCGTGCCACTCTTGGGGGAGCAGTACTTC
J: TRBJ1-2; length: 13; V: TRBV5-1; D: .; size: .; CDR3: CASSPAGAYGYTF; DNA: TGCGCCAGCAGCCCCGCAGGGGCCTATGGCTACACCTTC
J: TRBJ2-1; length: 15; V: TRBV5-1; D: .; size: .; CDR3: CASSLVGAHYNEQFF; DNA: TGCGCCAGCAGCTTGGTCGGTGCCCACTACAATGAGCAGTTCTTC
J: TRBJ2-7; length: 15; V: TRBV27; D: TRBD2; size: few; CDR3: CASRGRLAGKAEQYF; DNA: TGTGCCAGCAGGGGTCGACTAGCGGGGAAGGCCGAGCAGTACTTC
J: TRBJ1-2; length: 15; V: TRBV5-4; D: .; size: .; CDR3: CASSLEIGANYGYTF; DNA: TGTGCCAGCAGCTTGGAGATAGGGGCGAACTATGGCTACACCTTC
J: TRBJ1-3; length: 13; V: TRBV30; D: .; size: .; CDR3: CACIRHLGNTIYF; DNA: TGTGCTTGTATCAGGCACCTCGGAAACACCATATATTTT
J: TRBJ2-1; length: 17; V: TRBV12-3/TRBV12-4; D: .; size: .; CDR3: CASSGTFPPPSYNEQFF; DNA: TGTGCCAGCAGTGGGACATTCCCGCCCCCCTCCTACAATGAGCAGTTCTTC
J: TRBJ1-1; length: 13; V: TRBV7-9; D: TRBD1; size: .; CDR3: CASSLEGTGGAFF; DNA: TGTGCCAGCAGCTTAGAGGGGACAGGGGGAGCTTTCTTT
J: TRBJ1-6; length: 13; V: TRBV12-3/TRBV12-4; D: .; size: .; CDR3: CASSLVERVPLHF; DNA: TGTGCCAGCAGTTTAGTGGAGCGAGTCCCCCTCCACTTT
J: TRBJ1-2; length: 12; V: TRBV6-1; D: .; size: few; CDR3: CASSEGYYGYTF; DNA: TGTGCCAGCAGTGAAGGTTACTATGGCTACACCTTC
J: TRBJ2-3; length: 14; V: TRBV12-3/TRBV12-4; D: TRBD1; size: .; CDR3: CASSTTGGTDTQYF; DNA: TGTGCCAGCAGTACGACAGGGGGCACAGATACGCAGTATTTT
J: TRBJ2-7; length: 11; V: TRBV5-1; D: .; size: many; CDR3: CASSLSGEQYF; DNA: TGCGCCAGCAGCCTGAGTGGAGAGCAGTACTTC
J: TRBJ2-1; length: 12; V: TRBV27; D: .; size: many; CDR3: CASRPHSGEQFF; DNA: TGTGCCAGCAGACCTCACTCCGGTGAGCAGTTCTTC
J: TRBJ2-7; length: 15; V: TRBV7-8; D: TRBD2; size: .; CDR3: CASSPSGGPSYEQYF; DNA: TGTGCCAGCAGCCCGAGCGGGGGTCCCTCCTACGAGCAGTACTTC
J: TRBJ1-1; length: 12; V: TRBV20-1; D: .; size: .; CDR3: CKPSQLNTEAFF; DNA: TGCAAACCCAGCCAGCTGAACACTGAAGCTTTCTTT
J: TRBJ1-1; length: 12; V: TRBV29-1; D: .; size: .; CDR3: CSGASSNTEAFF; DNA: TGCAGCGGGGCTTCGTCGAACACTGAAGCTTTCTTT
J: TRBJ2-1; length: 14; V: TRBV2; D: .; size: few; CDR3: CASSVRGIYNEQFF; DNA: TGTGCCAGCAGTGTGAGGGGAATATACAATGAGCAGTTCTTC
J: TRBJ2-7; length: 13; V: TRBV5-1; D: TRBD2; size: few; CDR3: CASSAGDGQEQYF; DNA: TGCGCCAGCAGCGCGGGGGACGGTCAAGAGCAGTACTTC
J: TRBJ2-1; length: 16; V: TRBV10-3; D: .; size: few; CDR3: CAISEGYRQIYNEQFF; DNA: TGTGCCATCAGTGAGGGGTACCGGCAAATCTACAATGAGCAGTTCTTC
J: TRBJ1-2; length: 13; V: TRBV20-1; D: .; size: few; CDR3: CSARDSPNYGYTF; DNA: TGCAGTGCTAGAGATTCACCCAACTATGGCTACACCTTC
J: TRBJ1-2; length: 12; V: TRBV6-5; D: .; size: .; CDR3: CASSYRGWSYTF; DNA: TGTGCCAGCAGTTACCGGGGGTGGAGCTACACCTTC
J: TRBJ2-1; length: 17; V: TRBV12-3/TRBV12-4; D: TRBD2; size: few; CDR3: CASSPTGLAGGLNEQFF; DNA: TGTGCCAGCAGTCCAACAGGACTAGCGGGAGGTCTCAATGAGCAGTTCTTC
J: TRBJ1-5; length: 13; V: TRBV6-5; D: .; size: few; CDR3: CASSYSVGQPQHF; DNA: TGTGCCAGCAGTTACTCGGTGGGGCAGCCCCAGCATTTT